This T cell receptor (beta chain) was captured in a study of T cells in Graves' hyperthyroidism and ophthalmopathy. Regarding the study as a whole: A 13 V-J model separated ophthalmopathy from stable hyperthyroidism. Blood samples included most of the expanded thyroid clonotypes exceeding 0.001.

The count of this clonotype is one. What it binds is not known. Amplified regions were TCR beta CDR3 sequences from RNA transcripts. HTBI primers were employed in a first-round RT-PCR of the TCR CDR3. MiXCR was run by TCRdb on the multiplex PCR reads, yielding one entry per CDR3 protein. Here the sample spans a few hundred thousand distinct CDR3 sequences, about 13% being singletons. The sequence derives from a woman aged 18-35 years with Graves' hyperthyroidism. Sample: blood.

As DNA, the CDR3 is TGCAGTGCTTTCCGGACAGGGGGCGAGAGCTCCTATAATTCACCCCTCCACTTT. Translating gives CSAFRTGGESSYNSPLHF. V gene TRBV20-1 combines with J gene TRBJ1-6; 11 bases match TRBD1. Germline trimming cut 5 bases from V and 0 bases from J; bases unmatched to any gene: 9. Per the germline V gene, CDR1 is DFQATT and CDR2 is SNEGSKA (reference sequence). This CDR3 has 18 amino acids.